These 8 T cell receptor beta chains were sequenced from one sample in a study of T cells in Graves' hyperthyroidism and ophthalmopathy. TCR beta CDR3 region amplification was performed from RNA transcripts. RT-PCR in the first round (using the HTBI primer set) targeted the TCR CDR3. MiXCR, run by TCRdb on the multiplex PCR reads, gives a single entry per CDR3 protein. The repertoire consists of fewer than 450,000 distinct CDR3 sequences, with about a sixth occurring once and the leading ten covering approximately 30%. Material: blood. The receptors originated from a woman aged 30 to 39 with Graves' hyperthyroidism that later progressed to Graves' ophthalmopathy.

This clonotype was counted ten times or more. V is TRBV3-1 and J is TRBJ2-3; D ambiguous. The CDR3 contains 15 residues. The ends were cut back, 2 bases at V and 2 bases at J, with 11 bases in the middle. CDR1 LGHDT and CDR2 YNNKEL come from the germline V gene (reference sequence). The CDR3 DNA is TGTGCCAGCAGCCAAACCCTATCTAACACAGATACGCAGTATTTT. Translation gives CASSQTLSNTDTQYF.

Written as DNA, the CDR3 is TGTGCCAGTAGTAATCGACAGGGCCGGCTACAGAACACTGAAGCTTTCTTT. Residues: CASSNRQGRLQNTEAFF. This chain uses TRBV19 with TRBJ1-1; TRBD1 aligns across 7 bases. This CDR3 has 17 amino acids. Trimming removed 4 bases from V and 1 base from J; junction bases left unmatched: 12. Germline CDR1 reads LNHDA; CDR2 reads SQIVND (reference sequence).

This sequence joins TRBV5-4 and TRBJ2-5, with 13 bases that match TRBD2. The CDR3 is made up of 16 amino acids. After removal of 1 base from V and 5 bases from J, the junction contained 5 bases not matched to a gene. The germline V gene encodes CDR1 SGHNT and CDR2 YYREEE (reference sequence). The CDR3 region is CASSLTSGGARETQYF. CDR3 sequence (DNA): TGTGCCAGCAGCTTGACTAGCGGGGGGGCCCGGGAGACCCAGTACTTC.

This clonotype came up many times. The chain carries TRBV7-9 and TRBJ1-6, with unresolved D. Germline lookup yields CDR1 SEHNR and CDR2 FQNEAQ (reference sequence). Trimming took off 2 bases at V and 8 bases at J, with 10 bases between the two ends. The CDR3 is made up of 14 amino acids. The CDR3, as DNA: TGTGCCAGCAGCTTAAGTAGTAAGGATTCACCCCTCCACTTT. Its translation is CASSLSSKDSPLHF.

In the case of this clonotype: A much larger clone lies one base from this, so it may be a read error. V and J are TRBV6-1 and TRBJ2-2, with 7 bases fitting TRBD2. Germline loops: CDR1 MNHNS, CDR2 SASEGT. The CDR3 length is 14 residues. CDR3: CASKAGVYTGELVF. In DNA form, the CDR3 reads TGTGCCAGCAAGGCGGGGGTGTACACCGGGGAGCTGGTTTTT.

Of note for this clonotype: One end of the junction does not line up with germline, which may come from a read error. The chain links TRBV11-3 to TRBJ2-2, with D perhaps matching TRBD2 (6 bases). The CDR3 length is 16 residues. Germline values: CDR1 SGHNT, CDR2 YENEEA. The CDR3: CASSPGRVYNGGELVF. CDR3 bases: TGTGCCAGCAGCCCAGGCAGGGTGTATAATGGCGGGGAGCTGGTTTTT.

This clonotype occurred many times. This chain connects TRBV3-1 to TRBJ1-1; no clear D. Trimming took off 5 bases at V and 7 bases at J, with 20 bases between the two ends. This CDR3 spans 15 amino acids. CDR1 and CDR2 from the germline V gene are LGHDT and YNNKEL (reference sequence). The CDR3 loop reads CASSAPRQVGGEAFF. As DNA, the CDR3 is TGTGCCAGCAGCGCGCCCAGGCAGGTTGGCGGTGAAGCTTTCTTT.

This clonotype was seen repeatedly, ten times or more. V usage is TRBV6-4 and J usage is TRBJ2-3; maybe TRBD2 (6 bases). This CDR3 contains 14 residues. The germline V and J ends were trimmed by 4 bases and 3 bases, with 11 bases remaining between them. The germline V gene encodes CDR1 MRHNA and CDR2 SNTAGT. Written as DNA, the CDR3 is TGTGCCAGCAGTGTACGGGAGAGTACAGATACGCAGTATTTT. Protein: CASSVRESTDTQYF.